Reported below is one T cell receptor (beta chain). This CDR3 region has 13 residues. Germline CDR1 and CDR2: SQVTM and ANQGSEA. Losses at the gene ends were 0 bases for V and 4 bases for J; bases not matched to a gene: 3. This entry is derived from a study of blood T cell repertoires in COVID-19. About the study: T cells, B-cell-depleted T cells, or PBMCs supplied cDNA or gDNA.

Per the authors' pipeline: Quantification of nucleated cells was approximated via reference gene primer amplification. Generated by immunoSEQ multiplex PCR, the TCRdb table keeps only in-frame clones and is missing some. V and J calls and clone size are given by that table; D and trimming were obtained from the DNA. The data hold around 100,000 clones, with approximately 80% observed a single time. The chain uses TRBV29-1 and TRBJ2-7; 7 bases line up with TRBD1. The sample taken for sequencing was peripheral blood. The clonotype comes from a human donor in a cohort sampled during active COVID-19. The CDR3 protein is CSVEDETGYEQYF. The CDR3, as DNA: TGCAGCGTTGAAGACGAGACAGGGTACGAGCAGTACTTC.